The text below deals with one T cell receptor beta chain. This clone has a handful of counts. Its antigen is unknown. No base quality information exists; no much larger clone differs at one position. The data originate from a study of T cells after somatic rescue of genetic block (dated by TCRdb to 2020 to 2022). Study-level background: The study assessed how robust, over the long term, a T-cell system was when the system had developed through somatic rescue of a genetic block in T-cell development.

The CDR3 runs 14 amino acids, cysteine and phenylalanine included. Kept here is only the CDR3 DNA, which spans 42 bases and is read in frame from base 1. The germline V gene (reference sequence) provides CDR1 LNHNV and CDR2 YYDKDF. Trimming takes 0 bases from V and 5 bases from J, and the germline ends sit 10 bases apart. The library relied on the immunoSEQ multiplex PCR assay. TCRdb limited this immuneACCESS table to in-frame rearrangements with V and J called. A share of clones is missing; checked studies link under half to unresolved V genes, and the rest is unexplained. The table for this sample lists about 11,000 clones; 74% of them were counted only once. About 22% of the sample goes to the ten largest clones.

The sample comprised peripheral blood mononuclear cells (PBMCs). This clonotype was sampled from a boy younger than 18. The chain links TRBV15 with TRBJ2-5; the best D guess is TRBD2, with 7 bases matching. The DNA sequence is given as TGTGCCACCAGCAGAGATCGGGGGGCCGAGACCCAGTACTTC. Its coded protein is CATSRDRGAETQYF.